The next 10 T cell receptor beta chains were all read from a single sample in a study of PD-L1 blockade in urothelial cancer. Regarding time point: pretreatment peripheral blood. The protocol was immunoSEQ multiplex PCR, while the TCRdb copy is restricted to in-frame clones and leaves out a portion. The sample contains 49,000 or so clones, around 84% of which appear only once. This specimen consisted of PBMCs, obtained around atezolizumab (anti-PD-L1) treatment. All receptors derive from a man aged 55-75 years with urothelial cancer.

The chain employs TRBV7-2 and TRBJ1-2; perhaps TRBD1 as D (5 bases). Trimming removed 1 base at V and 4 bases at J, with 7 bases between. There are 13 residues in the CDR3. In germline, CDR1 is SGHTA, CDR2 FQGNSA. CDR3 in DNA: TGTGCCAGCAGCTTAGGACAGTCCTATGGCTACACCTTC. It is translated as CASSLGQSYGYTF.

This sequence joins TRBV29-1 and TRBJ1-1; no firm D call. Trimming stripped 5 bases from V and 4 bases from J, with 11 bases between. The germline V gene has CDR1 SQVTM and CDR2 ANQGSEA. The CDR3 has 12 amino acids. CDR3 region: CSVSAGFTEAFF. The CDR3, as DNA: TGCAGCGTTTCAGCGGGGTTCACTGAAGCTTTCTTT.

V gene TRBV4-2 combines with J gene TRBJ1-4, with TRBD1 as a possible D gene (5 bases). Trimming cost V 2 bases and J 7 bases, with 20 bases left between them. CDR1 LGHNA and CDR2 YNFKEQ come from the germline V gene. CDR3 length equals 17 residues. The DNA for the CDR3 is TGTGCCAGCAGCCAAAGCCGCTCGCGGGGCACGCTTGAAAAACTGTTTTTT. Amino acids: CASSQSRSRGTLEKLFF.

This clone was recorded only once. The chain is built from TRBV14 and TRBJ2-4, with 7 bases aligning to TRBD1. Per the germline V gene, CDR1 is SGHDN and CDR2 is FVKESK. After removal of 4 bases from V and 10 bases from J, the junction contained 10 bases not matched to a gene. There are 14 residues in the CDR3. The CDR3 bases are TGTGCCAGCAGCCCACTCCCAGGGGGAAATATTCAGTACTTC. Translated: CASSPLPGGNIQYF.

The chain joins TRBV10-3 to TRBJ2-1; 9 bases are a match to TRBD2. Germline assignment: CDR1 ENHRY and CDR2 SYGVKD. The ends lost 8 bases at V and 0 bases at J; junction bases unmatched: 2. The CDR3 loop spans 14 amino acids. The CDR3 bases are TGTGCCATCCTTAGCGGGAGCTCCTACAATGAGCAGTTCTTC. It yields the protein CAILSGSSYNEQFF.

This chain joins TRBV14 and TRBJ2-6, with a possible D match to TRBD2 (7 bases). V was pared by 1 base and J by 1 base, with 17 bases between. This CDR3 is 19 amino acids long. Germline CDR1 SGHDN, CDR2 FVKESK. The CDR3 protein is CASSQVEAGARSGANVLTF. DNA for the CDR3: TGTGCCAGCAGCCAAGTCGAGGCGGGGGCGCGATCTGGGGCCAACGTCCTGACTTTC.

J is TRBJ1-1 and V is TRBV30; 7 positions agree with TRBD1. The trim removed 3 bases at V and 5 bases at J, leaving 12 bases unmatched. This CDR3 has 15 amino acids. Per germline, CDR1 GTSNPN and CDR2 SVGIG (reference sequence). For the CDR3, the DNA is TGTGCCTGGAGGGAGCGTGGGGGACAGAGAACTGAAGCTTTCTTT. Translating gives CAWRERGGQRTEAFF. Variable domain in full (rest from reference TRBV30 and TRBJ1-1): SQTIHQWPATLVQPVGSPLSLECTVEGTSNPNLYWYRQAAGRGLQLLFYSVGIGQISSEVPQNLSASRPQDRQFILSSKKLLLSDSGFYLCAWRERGGQRTEAFFGQGTRLTVV.

This chain connects TRBV13 to TRBJ1-2; D remains ambiguous. The germline V and J ends were trimmed by 3 bases and 4 bases, with 9 bases remaining between them. The CDR3 extends over 13 amino acids. Germline V gene lookup returns CDR1 PRHDT and CDR2 FYEKMQ (reference sequence). The CDR3 region is CASSFRGSYGYTF. The DNA for the CDR3 is TGTGCCAGCAGCTTTCGGGGTAGCTATGGCTACACCTTC.

The chain has TRBV11-2 and TRBJ1-1; D ambiguous. V shed 7 bases and J shed 3 bases, with 12 bases lying between them. This CDR3 has 13 residues. Germline V lookup: CDR1 SGHAT, CDR2 FQNNGV. This CDR3 is CASTLRRYTEAFF. The CDR3, as DNA: TGTGCCAGCACACTTCGCAGGTACACTGAAGCTTTCTTT. Supplemented by reference TRBV11-2 and TRBJ1-1, the full variable domain reads EAGVAQSPRYKIIEKRQSVAFWCNPISGHATLYWYQQILGQGPKLLIQFQNNGVVDDSQLPKDRFSAERLKGVDSTLKIQPAKLEDSAVYLCASTLRRYTEAFFGQGTRLTVV.

This clone was seen only once. V usage is TRBV28 and J usage is TRBJ2-1; D unclear. V was trimmed by 5 bases and J by 7 bases, leaving 6 bases between them. Germline V gene lookup returns CDR1 MDHEN and CDR2 SYDVKM. There are 11 residues in the CDR3. In DNA form, the CDR3 reads TGTGCCAGCAGTCTCGTGAATGAGCAGTTCTTC. Protein product: CASSLVNEQFF.